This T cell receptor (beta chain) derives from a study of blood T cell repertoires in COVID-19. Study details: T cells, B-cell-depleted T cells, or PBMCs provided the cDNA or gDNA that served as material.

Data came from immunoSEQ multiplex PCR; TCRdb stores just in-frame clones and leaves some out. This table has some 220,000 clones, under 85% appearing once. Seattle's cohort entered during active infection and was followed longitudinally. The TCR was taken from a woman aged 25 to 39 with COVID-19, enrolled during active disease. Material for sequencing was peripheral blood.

CDR3 region: CASSLGQGSYGYTF. DNA for the CDR3: TGTGCCAGCAGCTTGGGACAGGGGAGCTATGGCTACACCTTC. The V call is TRBV5-5, the J call TRBJ1-2; TRBD1 aligns across 8 bases. Germline V gene sequence: CDR1 SGHKS, CDR2 YYEKEE (reference sequence). The CDR3 contains 14 residues. After removal of 0 bases from V and 4 bases from J, the junction contained 2 bases not matched to a gene. Drawing the rest from reference TRBV5-5 and TRBJ1-2, the complete variable domain is DAGVTQSPTHLIKTRGQQVTLRCSPISGHKSVSWYQQVLGQGPQFIFQYYEKEERGRGNFPDRFSARQFPNYSSELNVNALLLGDSALYLCASSLGQGSYGYTFGSGTRLTVV.